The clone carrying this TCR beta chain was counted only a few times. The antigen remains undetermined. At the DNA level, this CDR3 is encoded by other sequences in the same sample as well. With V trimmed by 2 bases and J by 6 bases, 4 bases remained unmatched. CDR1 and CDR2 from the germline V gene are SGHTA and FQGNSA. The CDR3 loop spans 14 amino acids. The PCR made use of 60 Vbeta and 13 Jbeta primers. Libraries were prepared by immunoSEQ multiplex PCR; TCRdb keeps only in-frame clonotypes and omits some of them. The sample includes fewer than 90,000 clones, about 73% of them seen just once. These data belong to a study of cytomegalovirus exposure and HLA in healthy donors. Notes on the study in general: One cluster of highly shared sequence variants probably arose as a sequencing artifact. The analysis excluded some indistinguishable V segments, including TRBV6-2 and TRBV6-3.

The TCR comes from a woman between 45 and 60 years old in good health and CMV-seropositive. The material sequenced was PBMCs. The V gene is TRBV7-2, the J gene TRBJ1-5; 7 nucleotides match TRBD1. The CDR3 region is CASSLKGGPQPQHF. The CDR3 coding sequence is TGTGCCAGCAGCTTAAAAGGGGGCCCTCAGCCCCAGCATTTT. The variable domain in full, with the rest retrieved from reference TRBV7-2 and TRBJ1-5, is GAGVSQSPSNKVTEKGKDVELRCDPISGHTALYWYRQSLGQGLEFLIYFQGNSAPDKSGLPSDRFSAERTGGSVSTLTIQRTQQEDSAVYLCASSLKGGPQPQHFGDGTRLSIL.